Below, 32 T cell receptor beta chains from the same sample are listed, as sequenced in a study of T cell responses to AZD1222 COVID-19 vaccine. The data were produced by immunoSEQ multiplex PCR, yet TCRdb's version contains in-frame clones alone and is incomplete. This table holds about 190,000 clones, 80% to 90% found once. Sequencing used peripheral blood, obtained on day 0 of MenACWY control vaccination. These TCRs come from an adult in good health.

V and J are TRBV28 and TRBJ1-3, with D possibly TRBD1 on 6 matching bases. Looked up from germline, CDR1 is MDHEN and CDR2 is SYDVKM. Trimming removed 6 bases at V and 1 base at J, with 10 bases between. The CDR3 runs 14 residues. The CDR3: CASRTGSSGNTIYF. In nucleotides, the CDR3 is TGTGCCAGCAGAACAGGGTCGTCTGGAAACACCATATATTTT.

This chain links TRBV3-1 (or the pseudogene TRBV3-2) with TRBJ1-2; TRBD1 is a possible D gene (6 bases). Germline CDR1 and CDR2: LGHDT and YNNKEL (reference sequence). The CDR3 runs to 14 residues. Between the trimmed V and J ends, which lost 6 bases and 1 base, there was a span of 12 bases. CDR3 coding DNA: TGTGCCAGCAGTCGACAGGTGCATAACTATGGCTACACCTTC. Translating gives CASSRQVHNYGYTF.

The chain couples TRBV28 to TRBJ1-1; a weak D match, TRBD1 (6 bases). This CDR3 is built from 15 residues. The V end lost 8 bases, the J end lost 4 bases, and 20 bases lay between the germline ends. Germline V gives CDR1 MDHEN, CDR2 SYDVKM. The CDR3 protein is CASHPWGAQITEAFF. DNA of the CDR3: TGTGCCAGCCACCCTTGGGGGGCTCAGATCACTGAAGCTTTCTTT.

The rearrangement joins TRBV6-5 to TRBJ1-1; no reliable D call. V lost 5 bases and J 4 bases, leaving 5 bases between the germline ends. CDR1 MNHEY and CDR2 SVGAGI come from the germline V gene. The CDR3 is made up of 11 amino acids. The CDR3 spells CASSRVTEAFF. The DNA for the CDR3 is TGTGCCAGCAGTAGGGTCACTGAAGCTTTCTTT.

This clone was observed a few times. The V and J genes are TRBV6-4 and TRBJ2-1; D not certain. Trimming left V 2 bases short and J 5 bases short, with 13 bases between. The germline CDR1 and CDR2 sequences are MRHNA and SNTAGT. CDR3 size: 15 residues. In DNA form, the CDR3 reads TGTGCCAGCAGTGACGAACCCGGGCGCAACAATGAGCAGTTCTTC. Amino acid sequence: CASSDEPGRNNEQFF.

The rearrangement uses TRBV27 and TRBJ2-3; 12 positions match TRBD1. Germline V CDR1 and CDR2: MNHEY, SMNVEV (reference sequence). V gave up 5 bases and J gave up 6 bases; unmatched junction bases: 6. The CDR3 contains 15 residues. The CDR3 here is CASSPRDRGQDTQYF. The CDR3, as DNA: TGTGCCAGCAGTCCCCGGGACAGGGGGCAGGATACGCAGTATTTT.

The chain carries TRBV11-2 and TRBJ1-2, with 11 bases matching TRBD1. V shed 1 base, J shed 11 bases, and the junction held 3 bases outside the gene matches. Per germline, CDR1 SGHAT and CDR2 FQNNGV. The CDR3 sequence is 13 residues long. CDR3 sequence (DNA): TGTGCCAGCAGCTTAGGGACAGGGGGCCCGTACACCTTC. Its translation is CASSLGTGGPYTF.

The chain links TRBV24-1 to TRBJ2-1; 12 bases map to TRBD2. V shed 2 bases, J shed 5 bases, and the junction held 6 bases outside the gene matches. There are 17 residues in the CDR3. Germline V gene sequence: CDR1 KGHDR, CDR2 SFDVKD. CDR3 nucleotides: TGTGCCACCAGTGATTCTAGCTGGACTAGCGGGAACAATGAGCAGTTCTTC. Amino acid sequence: CATSDSSWTSGNNEQFF.

The rearrangement links TRBV21-1 to TRBJ1-6. TRBV21-1 is assigned pseudogene status. The CDR3 extends over 13 amino acids. CDR3 residues: CARRKGRDSPLHF. CDR3 DNA sequence: TGTGCCCGCCGGAAGGGAAGGGATTCACCCCTCCACTTT.

As DNA, the CDR3 is TGTGCCATCAGTGAGGGGGGACAGAGACTCTACGAGCAGTACTTC. Its protein is CAISEGGQRLYEQYF. This rearrangement joins TRBV10-3 to TRBJ2-7; 7 bases are a match to TRBD1. Germline CDR1 reads ENHRY; CDR2 reads SYGVKD. This CDR3 is built from 15 residues. With 2 bases clipped from V and 3 bases from J, the junction kept 7 bases outside the gene matches.

In this sample, this clone turned up a few times. The gene calls are TRBV6-1 and TRBJ2-7, with 14 bases lining up with TRBD2. Looked up from germline, CDR1 is MNHNS and CDR2 is SASEGT. The CDR3 has 19 amino acids. V lost 3 bases, J lost 0 bases, and 10 bases stayed unmatched. In DNA, the CDR3 is TGTGCCAGCAGTGACCCTAGGACTAGCGGGGGGACTAGCTCCTACGAGCAGTACTTC. Its translation: CASSDPRTSGGTSSYEQYF.

A note on this clone: The sample has other DNA sequences that encode this CDR3 too. The chain combines TRBV19 with TRBJ2-7, with a tentative D call TRBD1 (6 bases). Deletions cut 3 bases from V and 3 bases from J, with 12 bases between. The germline V gene encodes CDR1 LNHDA and CDR2 SQIVND (reference sequence). CDR3 length: 14 amino acids. CDR3 loop: CASSIGQGSYEQYF. CDR3 in DNA: TGTGCCAGTAGTATTGGGCAGGGGAGCTACGAGCAGTACTTC.

The V and J genes are TRBV4-2 and TRBJ1-1; D not certain. CDR1 is LGHNA, CDR2 YNFKEQ, per germline. Trimming removed 0 bases from V and 1 base from J, with 9 bases in between. This CDR3 is built from 15 residues. The CDR3 nucleotides are TGTGCCAGCAGCCAAGAGGCGGAAGAGAACACTGAAGCTTTCTTT. Residues: CASSQEAEENTEAFF.

The chain is built from TRBV7-8 and TRBJ2-1, with a tentative D call TRBD1 (6 bases). The germline V and J ends were trimmed by 6 bases and 4 bases, with 16 bases remaining between them. Germline V CDR1 and CDR2: SGHVS, FQNEAQ. The CDR3 totals 15 residues. As DNA, the CDR3 is TGTGCCAGCAGAGCCCCTGGGGGCGATTACAATGAGCAGTTCTTC. It encodes CASRAPGGDYNEQFF.

The chain's CDR3 is CASRPTPGPNEQFF. The CDR3 bases are TGTGCAAGTCGCCCTACCCCCGGCCCTAATGAGCAGTTCTTC. V is TRBV12-2 and J is TRBJ2-1. TRBV12-2 has pseudogene status. The CDR3 extends over 14 amino acids.

This clone has only one observation. The rearrangement joins TRBV28 to TRBJ2-5, with 11 bases aligning to TRBD2. Looked up from germline, CDR1 is MDHEN and CDR2 is SYDVKM. Trimming at V came to 6 bases and at J to 4 bases, leaving 7 bases not matched to a gene. This CDR3 has 15 residues. The chain's CDR3 is CASSLLAGDIETQYF. In DNA, the CDR3 is TGTGCCAGCAGCCTACTAGCGGGAGATATAGAGACCCAGTACTTC.

This chain links TRBV3-1 (or the pseudogene TRBV3-2) with TRBJ2-2; no firm D call. The CDR3 has 13 residues. Germline CDR1 reads LGHDT; CDR2 reads YNNKEL (reference sequence). V was shortened by 4 bases and J by 3 bases, with 6 bases between the two germline ends. CDR3 in DNA: TGTGCCAGCAGCCTAAGGGACACCGGGGAGCTGTTTTTT. As protein: CASSLRDTGELFF.

In this sample, this clone turned up a few times. The V and J genes are TRBV5-1 and TRBJ2-7; D is uncertain. There are 15 residues in the CDR3. Trimming shortened V by 0 bases and J by 1 base, and 11 bases separated the two germline ends. The germline V gene encodes CDR1 SGHRS and CDR2 YFSETQ. The CDR3 DNA reads as TGCGCCAGCAGCTTGGCCGTGAGCTCATCCTACGAGCAGTACTTC. Its translation: CASSLAVSSSYEQYF.

V is TRBV15 and J is TRBJ1-5; 7 bases line up with TRBD1. CDR3 length: 13 amino acids. Germline loops: CDR1 LNHNV, CDR2 YYDKDF (reference sequence). The V and J ends lost 6 bases and 3 bases, in that order; junction bases with no gene match: 2. This chain's CDR3 is CATSGTVNQPQHF. CDR3 DNA: TGTGCCACCAGTGGGACAGTCAATCAGCCCCAGCATTTT. The whole variable domain, remainder taken from reference TRBV15 and TRBJ1-5, is DAMVIQNPRYQVTQFGKPVTLSCSQTLNHNVMYWYQQKSSQAPKLLFHYYDKDFNNEADTPDNFQSRRPNTSFCFLDIRSPGLGDTAMYLCATSGTVNQPQHFGDGTRLSIL.

This chain uses TRBV7-6 with TRBJ2-1; 7 bases match TRBD2. The CDR3 runs 14 residues. CDR1 and CDR2 (germline): SGHVS, FNYEAQ. Trimming at V came to 5 bases and at J to 6 bases, leaving 7 bases not matched to a gene. The CDR3 sequence is CASSGRDYLNEQFF. CDR3 nucleotide sequence: TGTGCCAGCAGCGGCCGGGACTACCTCAATGAGCAGTTCTTC.

This clone was picked up a small number of times. The V gene is TRBV7-3, the J gene TRBJ2-3, with D maybe TRBD2 (6 bases). V lost 2 bases to trimming and J lost 2 bases, with 11 bases between them. Germline CDR1 SGHTA, CDR2 FQGTGA. The CDR3 is 15 residues long. CDR3 loop: CASSLSAGTTDTQYF. The CDR3, as DNA: TGTGCCAGCAGCTTATCCGCGGGGACCACAGATACGCAGTATTTT.

The genes are TRBV6-5 and TRBJ1-1; no definite D call. The CDR3 has 15 amino acids. V dropped 0 bases and J dropped 2 bases, with 10 bases sitting between them. Germline-derived CDR1 and CDR2 are MNHEY and SVGAGI. CDR3 sequence reads: CASSYSSSRNTEAFF. CDR3 in DNA: TGTGCCAGCAGTTACTCGTCAAGCAGAAACACTGAAGCTTTCTTT.

The chain couples TRBV29-1 to TRBJ1-3; D ambiguous. Germline lookup yields CDR1 SQVTM and CDR2 ANQGSEA. The CDR3 length is 12 residues. The V end lost 6 bases, the J end lost 0 bases, and 6 bases lay between the germline ends. CDR3 protein: CSVVDSGNTIYF. The CDR3 DNA is TGCAGCGTGGTGGACTCTGGAAACACCATATATTTT.

The V call is TRBV5-1, the J call TRBJ2-7; 8 bases are a match to TRBD1. V was clipped by 0 bases and J by 3 bases; unmatched bases: 5. The CDR3 extends over 15 amino acids. CDR1 is SGHRS and CDR2 is YFSETQ in the germline V gene. CDR3 DNA: TGCGCCAGCAGCTTGGTGCAGGGGGCGAACTACGAGCAGTACTTC. The encoded protein is CASSLVQGANYEQYF.

This sequence joins TRBV3-1 (or the pseudogene TRBV3-2) and TRBJ2-7, with 9 bases lining up with TRBD2. CDR3 size: 16 residues. Trimming took 4 bases from V and 6 from J; bases not matched to a gene: 13. Germline V gives CDR1 LGHDT, CDR2 YNNKEL (reference sequence). The DNA of the CDR3 is TGTGCCAGCAGCCCAAGAATAGGGCGGGGGGGCTCCGAGCAGTACTTC. This codes for CASSPRIGRGGSEQYF.

The chain recombines TRBV5-6 with TRBJ2-7; possible D gene TRBD1, 5 bases. Germline CDR1 SGHDT, CDR2 YYEEEE. There are 11 residues in the CDR3. Trimming stripped 5 bases from V and 9 bases from J, with 12 bases between. In nucleotides, the CDR3 is TGTGCCAGCAGTTCCAGGGCCGCGCAGTACTTC. Residues: CASSSRAAQYF.

This chain joins TRBV4-1 and TRBJ2-1; the match to TRBD2 covers 8 bases. The V and J ends lost 0 bases and 4 bases, in that order; junction bases with no gene match: 5. Looked up from germline, CDR1 is MGHRA and CDR2 is YSYEKL. This CDR3 is built from 16 residues. Written as DNA, the CDR3 is TGCGCCAGCAGCCAAGATTTACGGGGGGGTTACAATGAGCAGTTCTTC. It is translated as CASSQDLRGGYNEQFF.

This chain connects TRBV27 to TRBJ1-1, with D unclear. This CDR3 spans 17 amino acids. The germline V and J ends were trimmed by 0 bases and 4 bases, with 18 bases remaining between them. Germline CDR1 and CDR2: MNHEY and SMNVEV (reference sequence). CDR3 region: CASSLSGGSMMGTEAFF. The CDR3 coding sequence is TGTGCCAGCAGTTTATCGGGAGGGTCAATGATGGGCACTGAAGCTTTCTTT.

The chain uses TRBV7-3 and TRBJ2-5; D possibly corresponds to TRBD1 (5 bases). The CDR3 length is 15 residues. In germline, CDR1 is SGHTA, CDR2 FQGTGA. Trimming shortened V by 5 bases and J by 4 bases, and 17 bases separated the two germline ends. The CDR3, as DNA: TGTGCCAGCAGCCTGCAGGCAGGGCCATTAGAGACCCAGTACTTC. Encoded protein: CASSLQAGPLETQYF.

This chain connects TRBV6-4 to TRBJ1-6, with 9 bases fitting TRBD1. Germline CDR1 reads MRHNA; CDR2 reads SNTAGT. V was pared by 5 bases and J by 7 bases, with 6 bases of the junction left unmatched. CDR3 length: 15 residues. Here the CDR3 reads CASSPTGGNNSPLHF. In nucleotides, the CDR3 is TGTGCCAGCAGTCCGACAGGGGGTAACAATTCACCCCTCCACTTT.

The chain links TRBV6-5 to TRBJ1-1; no firm D call. Per germline, CDR1 MNHEY and CDR2 SVGAGI. V was cut by 4 bases and J by 4 bases, with 7 bases left in between. The CDR3 spans 12 residues. The CDR3 nucleotides read TGTGCCAGCAGTTCAGGCCTCACTGAAGCTTTCTTT. As protein: CASSSGLTEAFF.

V and J are TRBV12-1 and TRBJ1-4; the table's D call TRBD1 went unverified against the DNA. TRBV12-1 is reported as a pseudogene. The CDR3 runs to 15 residues. The CDR3 region has the DNA TGTGCCAGCAGCCCCCCGAACAGGGGGAATGAAAAACTGTTTTTT. It encodes CASSPPNRGNEKLFF.